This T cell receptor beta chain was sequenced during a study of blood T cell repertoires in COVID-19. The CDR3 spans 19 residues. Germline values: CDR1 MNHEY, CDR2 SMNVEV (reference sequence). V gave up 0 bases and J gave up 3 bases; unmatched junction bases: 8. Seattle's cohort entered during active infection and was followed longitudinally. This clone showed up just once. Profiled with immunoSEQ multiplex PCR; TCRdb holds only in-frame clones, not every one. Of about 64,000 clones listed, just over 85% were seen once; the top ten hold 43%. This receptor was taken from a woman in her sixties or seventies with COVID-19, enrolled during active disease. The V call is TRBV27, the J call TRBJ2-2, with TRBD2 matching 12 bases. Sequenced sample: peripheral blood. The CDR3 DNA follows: TGTGCCAGCAGTTTATCTAGGCTAGCGGGAGGGCCGGACACCGGGGAGCTGTTTTTT. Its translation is CASSLSRLAGGPDTGELFF.